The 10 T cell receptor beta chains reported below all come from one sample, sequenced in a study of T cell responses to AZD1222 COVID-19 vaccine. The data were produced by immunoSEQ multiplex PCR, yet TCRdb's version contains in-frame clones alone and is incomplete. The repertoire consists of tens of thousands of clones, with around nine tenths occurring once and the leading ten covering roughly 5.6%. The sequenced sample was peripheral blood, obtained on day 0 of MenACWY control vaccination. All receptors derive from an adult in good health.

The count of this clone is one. CDR3 in DNA: TGTGCCAGCAGTGAAGCGCGGGGAGTGGCCTCGGGTGAAAAACTGTTTTTT. It translates to CASSEARGVASGEKLFF. The rearrangement uses TRBV6-1 and TRBJ1-4; D gene ambiguous. The V gene lost 0 bases and the J gene lost 7 bases, with 18 bases spanning the gap. CDR3 length equals 17 residues. Germline CDR1 and CDR2: MNHNS and SASEGT.

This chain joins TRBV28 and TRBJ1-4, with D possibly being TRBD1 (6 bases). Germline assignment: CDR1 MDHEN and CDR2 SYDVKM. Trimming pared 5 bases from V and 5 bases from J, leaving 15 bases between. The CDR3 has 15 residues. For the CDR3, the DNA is TGTGCCAGCAGTCCGGGGGGCAGCAGGAATGAAAAACTGTTTTTT. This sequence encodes CASSPGGSRNEKLFF.

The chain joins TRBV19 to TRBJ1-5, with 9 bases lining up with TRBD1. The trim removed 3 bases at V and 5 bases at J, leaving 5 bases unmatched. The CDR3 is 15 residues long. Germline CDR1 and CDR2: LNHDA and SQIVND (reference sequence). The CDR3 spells CASSMGTGGYQPQHF. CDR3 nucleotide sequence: TGTGCCAGTAGTATGGGAACAGGGGGCTATCAGCCCCAGCATTTT.

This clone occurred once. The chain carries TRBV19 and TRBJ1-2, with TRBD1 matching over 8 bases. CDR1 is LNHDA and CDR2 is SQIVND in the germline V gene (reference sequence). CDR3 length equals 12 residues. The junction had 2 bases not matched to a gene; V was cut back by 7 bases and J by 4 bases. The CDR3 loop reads CASNDRGYGYTF. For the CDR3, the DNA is TGTGCCAGTAACGACAGGGGCTATGGCTACACCTTC.

The CDR3 spells CASSPGVGGRVTDTQYF. The CDR3 DNA reads as TGTGCCAGCAGCCCGGGAGTTGGGGGGCGAGTCACAGATACGCAGTATTTT. The chain has TRBV14 and TRBJ2-3; tentatively, D is TRBD1 or TRBD2 (6 bases each). CDR1 is SGHDN, CDR2 FVKESK, per germline. V lost 4 bases and J 2 bases, leaving 19 bases between the germline ends. There are 17 residues in the CDR3.

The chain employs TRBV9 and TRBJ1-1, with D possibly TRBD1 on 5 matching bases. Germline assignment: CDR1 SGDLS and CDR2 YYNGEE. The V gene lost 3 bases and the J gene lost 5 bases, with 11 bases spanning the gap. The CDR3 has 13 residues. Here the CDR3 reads CASSEIGATEAFF. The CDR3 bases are TGTGCCAGCAGCGAAATCGGGGCGACTGAAGCTTTCTTT. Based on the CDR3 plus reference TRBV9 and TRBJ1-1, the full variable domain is DSGVTQTPKHLITATGQRVTLRCSPRSGDLSVYWYQQSLDQGLQFLIQYYNGEERAKGNILERFSAQQFPDLHSELNLSSLELGDSALYFCASSEIGATEAFFGQGTRLTVV.

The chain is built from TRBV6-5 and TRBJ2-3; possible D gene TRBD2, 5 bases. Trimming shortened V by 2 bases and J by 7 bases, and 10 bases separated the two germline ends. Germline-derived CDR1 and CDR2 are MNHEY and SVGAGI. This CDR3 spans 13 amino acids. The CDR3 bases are TGTGCCAGCAGTTACCAACTAGGTAATACGCAGTATTTT. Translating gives CASSYQLGNTQYF.

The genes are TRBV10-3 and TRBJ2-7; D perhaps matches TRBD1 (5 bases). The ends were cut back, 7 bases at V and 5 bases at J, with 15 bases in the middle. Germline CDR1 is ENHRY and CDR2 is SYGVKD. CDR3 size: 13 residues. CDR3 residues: CAIMGRVGNEQYF. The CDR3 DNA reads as TGTGCCATCATGGGCAGGGTAGGCAACGAGCAGTACTTC.

The DNA of the CDR3 is TGTGCCAGCAGCTCCAGGAGCCTTAACTATGGCTACACCTTC. Translating it yields CASSSRSLNYGYTF. V usage is TRBV11-2 and J usage is TRBJ1-2; the D is unclear. V lost 4 bases, J lost 1 base, and 10 bases lay in between. Germline CDR1 and CDR2: SGHAT and FQNNGV. The CDR3 extends over 14 amino acids. The full variable domain, in which reference TRBV11-2 and TRBJ1-2 provide the parts outside the CDR3, is EAGVAQSPRYKIIEKRQSVAFWCNPISGHATLYWYQQILGQGPKLLIQFQNNGVVDDSQLPKDRFSAERLKGVDSTLKIQPAKLEDSAVYLCASSSRSLNYGYTFGSGTRLTVV.

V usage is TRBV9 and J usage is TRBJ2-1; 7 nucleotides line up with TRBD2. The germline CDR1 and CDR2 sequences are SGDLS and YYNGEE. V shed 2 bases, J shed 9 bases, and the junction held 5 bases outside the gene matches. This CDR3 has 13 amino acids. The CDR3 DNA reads TGTGCCAGCAGCGTGACTAGCTTGGGTGAGCAGTTCTTC. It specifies CASSVTSLGEQFF.